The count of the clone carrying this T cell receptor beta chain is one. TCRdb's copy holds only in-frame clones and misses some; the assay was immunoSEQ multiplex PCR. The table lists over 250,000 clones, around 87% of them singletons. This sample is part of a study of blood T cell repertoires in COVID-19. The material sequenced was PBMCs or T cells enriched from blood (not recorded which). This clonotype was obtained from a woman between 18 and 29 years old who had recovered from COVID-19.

In DNA form, the CDR3 reads TGTGCCAGCAGCGCTGGGACAGGCCCCTACGAGCAGTACTTC. Its translation: CASSAGTGPYEQYF. The chain is built from TRBV9 and TRBJ2-7; 8 nucleotides align to TRBD1. Germline loops: CDR1 SGDLS, CDR2 YYNGEE. J gave up 2 bases and V 3 bases, and 4 bases lay outside the gene matches. CDR3 length equals 14 residues. Using reference TRBV9 and TRBJ2-7 for the parts outside the CDR3, the full variable domain is DSGVTQTPKHLITATGQRVTLRCSPRSGDLSVYWYQQSLDQGLQFLIQYYNGEERAKGNILERFSAQQFPDLHSELNLSSLELGDSALYFCASSAGTGPYEQYFGPGTRLTVT.